This T cell receptor (beta chain) was sequenced in a study of PD-1 blockade in classical Hodgkin lymphoma. TCRdb keeps only in-frame clones here, not all; method: immunoSEQ multiplex PCR. The data show about 27,000 clones, around three quarters seen once. Time point indicated: cycle 4 day 1 (C4D1), after 5 to 7 weeks of nivolumab. Relapses following autologous stem cell transplantation were seen in all patients, with brentuximab vedotin exposure varying. The TCR originated in a human donor with classical Hodgkin lymphoma. Sequencing was performed on peripheral blood mononuclear cells (PBMCs), taken before the fourth cycle of nivolumab.

In DNA form, the CDR3 reads TGTGCCACCGGACAGGGCGACTCCTACGAGCAGTACTTC. As protein: CATGQGDSYEQYF. The rearrangement uses TRBV2 and TRBJ2-7; TRBD1 matches at 8 bases. This CDR3 has 13 amino acids. Germline V gene lookup returns CDR1 SNHLY and CDR2 FYNNEI. J was trimmed by 0 bases and V by 10 bases; bases with no gene match: 5. The full variable domain, in which reference TRBV2 and TRBJ2-7 provide the parts outside the CDR3, is EPEVTQTPSHQVTQMGQEVILRCVPISNHLYFYWYRQILGQKVEFLVSFYNNEISEKSEIFDDQFSVERPDGSNFTLKIRSTKLEDSAMYFCATGQGDSYEQYFGPGTRLTVT.